This T cell receptor (beta chain) comes out of a study of blood T cell repertoires in COVID-19. Across the whole study: Researchers got acute and convalescent COVID-19 samples from the United States, Italy and Spain.

V lost 6 bases and J lost 10, with 18 bases in between. The CDR3 covers 13 residues. The protocol was immunoSEQ multiplex PCR, while the TCRdb copy is restricted to in-frame clones and leaves out a portion. Among around 250,000 clones listed, roughly 87% were seen once. Sequences were obtained from peripheral blood. This chain joins TRBV12-3 or TRBV12-4 and TRBJ1-1, with a tentative D call TRBD1 (6 bases). The receptor was isolated from a middle-aged woman who had recovered from COVID-19. CDR3 DNA sequence: TGTGCCAGCAGGACCTCAGGGACACGTGGAGCTTTCTTT. Its translation is CASRTSGTRGAFF.